This T cell receptor beta chain was recovered during a study of cytomegalovirus exposure and HLA in healthy donors. This PCR relied on a set of 60 Vbeta primers and 13 Jbeta primers. Using immunoSEQ multiplex PCR, the repertoire was profiled, and TCRdb retains in-frame clones only, with some absent. The table has some 130,000 clones, 65% to 80% seen once. The length of the CDR3 is 14 residues. Germline values: CDR1 SGHDN, CDR2 FVKESK. The V gene lost 4 bases and the J gene lost 6 bases, with 16 bases spanning the gap. This sequence joins TRBV14 and TRBJ2-7; tentative D call: TRBD2 (5 bases). The source material was PBMCs. This receptor was identified in a male donor in good health and CMV-seropositive. The DNA of the CDR3 is TGTGCCAGCAGCCCAGAAGCCCGAGGAGGCGAGCAGTACTTC. Protein: CASSPEARGGEQYF.